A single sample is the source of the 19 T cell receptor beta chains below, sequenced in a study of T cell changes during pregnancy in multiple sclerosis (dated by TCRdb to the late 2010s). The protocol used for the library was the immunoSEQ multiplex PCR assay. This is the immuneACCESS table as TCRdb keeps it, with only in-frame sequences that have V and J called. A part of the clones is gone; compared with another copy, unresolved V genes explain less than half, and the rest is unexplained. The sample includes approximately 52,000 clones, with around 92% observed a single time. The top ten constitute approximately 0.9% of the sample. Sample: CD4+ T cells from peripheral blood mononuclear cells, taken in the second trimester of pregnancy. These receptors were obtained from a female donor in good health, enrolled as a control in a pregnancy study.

The CDR3 coding sequence is TGTGCCAGCAGCCTCCGTCCCCACGGGGCTTTCTTT. The encoded protein is CASSLRPHGAFF. This rearrangement joins TRBV13 to TRBJ1-1; no clear D. The germline CDR1 and CDR2 sequences are PRHDT and FYEKMQ (reference sequence). V was trimmed by 5 bases and J by 11 bases, leaving 15 bases between them. The CDR3 is 12 amino acids.

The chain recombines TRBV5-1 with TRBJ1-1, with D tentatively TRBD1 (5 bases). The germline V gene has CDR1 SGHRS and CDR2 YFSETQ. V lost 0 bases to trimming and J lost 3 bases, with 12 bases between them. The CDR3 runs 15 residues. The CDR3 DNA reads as TGCGCCAGCAGCTTGGACGGGGGTGGGGACACTGAAGCTTTCTTT. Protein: CASSLDGGGDTEAFF.

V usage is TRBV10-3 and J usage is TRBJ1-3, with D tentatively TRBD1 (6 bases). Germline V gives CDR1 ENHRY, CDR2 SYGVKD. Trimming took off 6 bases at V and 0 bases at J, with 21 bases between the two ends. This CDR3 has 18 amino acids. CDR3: CAIRRPGEGGSSGNTIYF. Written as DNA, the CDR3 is TGTGCCATCAGACGGCCGGGTGAGGGGGGGAGCTCTGGAAACACCATATATTTT.

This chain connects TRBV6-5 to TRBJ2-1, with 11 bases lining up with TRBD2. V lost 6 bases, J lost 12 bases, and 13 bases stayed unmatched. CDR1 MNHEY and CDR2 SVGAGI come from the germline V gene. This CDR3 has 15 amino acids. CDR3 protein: CASSNGASGRSRQFF. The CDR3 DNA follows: TGTGCCAGCAGCAACGGGGCTAGCGGGAGGTCACGGCAGTTCTTC.

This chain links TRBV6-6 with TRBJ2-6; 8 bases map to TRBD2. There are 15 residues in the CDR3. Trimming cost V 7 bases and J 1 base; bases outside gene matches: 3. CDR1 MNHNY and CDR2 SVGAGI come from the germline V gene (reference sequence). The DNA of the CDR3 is TGTGCCAGCACTCCGGGGGGGTCTGGGGCCAACGTCCTGACTTTC. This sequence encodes CASTPGGSGANVLTF.

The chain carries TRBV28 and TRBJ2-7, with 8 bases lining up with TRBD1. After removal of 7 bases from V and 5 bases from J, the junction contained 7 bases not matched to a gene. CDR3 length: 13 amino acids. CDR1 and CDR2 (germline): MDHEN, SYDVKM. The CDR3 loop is CASTGQGAHEQYF. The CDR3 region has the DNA TGTGCCAGCACCGGGCAGGGGGCTCACGAGCAGTACTTC.

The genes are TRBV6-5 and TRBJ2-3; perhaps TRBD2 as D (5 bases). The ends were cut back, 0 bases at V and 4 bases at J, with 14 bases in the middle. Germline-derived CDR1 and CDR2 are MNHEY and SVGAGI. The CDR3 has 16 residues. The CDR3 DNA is TGTGCCAGCAGTTACTCATCTTCCGCGGGCGCAGATACGCAGTATTTT. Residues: CASSYSSSAGADTQYF.

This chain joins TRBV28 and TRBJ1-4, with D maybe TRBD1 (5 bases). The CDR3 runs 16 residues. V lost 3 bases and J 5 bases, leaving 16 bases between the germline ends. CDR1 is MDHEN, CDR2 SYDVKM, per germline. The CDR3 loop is CASSFLAGKSNEKLFF. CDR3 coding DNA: TGTGCCAGCAGTTTCCTGGCAGGGAAAAGCAATGAAAAACTGTTTTTT.

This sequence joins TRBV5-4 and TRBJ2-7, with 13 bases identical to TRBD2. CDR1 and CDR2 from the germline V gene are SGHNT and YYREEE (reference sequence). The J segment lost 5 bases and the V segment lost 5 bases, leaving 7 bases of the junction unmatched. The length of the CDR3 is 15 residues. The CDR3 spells CASRQTSGGADEQYF. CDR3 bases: TGTGCCAGCAGGCAAACTAGCGGGGGGGCCGACGAGCAGTACTTC. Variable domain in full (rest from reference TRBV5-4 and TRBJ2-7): ETGVTQSPTHLIKTRGQQVTLRCSSQSGHNTVSWYQQALGQGPQFIFQYYREEENGRGNFPPRFSGLQFPNYSSELNVNALELDDSALYLCASRQTSGGADEQYFGPGTRLTVT.

Written as DNA, the CDR3 is TGCGCCAGCAGCCAAGCACAGTCCCATTCTGGGGCCAACGTCCTGACTTTC. Amino acids: CASSQAQSHSGANVLTF. This chain uses TRBV4-3 with TRBJ2-6, with D unresolved. V shed 1 base and J shed 1 base, with 11 bases lying between them. The CDR3 runs to 17 residues. Germline lookup yields CDR1 LGHNA and CDR2 YSLEER.

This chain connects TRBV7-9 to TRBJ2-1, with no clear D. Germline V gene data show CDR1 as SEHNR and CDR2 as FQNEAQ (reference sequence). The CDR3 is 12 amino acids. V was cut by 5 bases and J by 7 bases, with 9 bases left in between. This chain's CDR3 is CASSARWNEQFF. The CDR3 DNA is TGTGCCAGCAGCGCTCGGTGGAATGAGCAGTTCTTC.

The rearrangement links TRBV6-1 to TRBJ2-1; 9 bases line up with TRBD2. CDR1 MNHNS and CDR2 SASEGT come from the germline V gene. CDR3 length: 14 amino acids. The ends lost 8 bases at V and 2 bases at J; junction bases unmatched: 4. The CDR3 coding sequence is TGTGCCAGCCTGACTAGCGGAACCTACAATGAGCAGTTCTTC. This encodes CASLTSGTYNEQFF.

The CDR3 spells CASTRITEGQGFGTNEKLFF. CDR3 coding DNA: TGTGCCAGCACCCGAATTACGGAGGGACAGGGGTTTGGAACTAATGAAAAACTGTTTTTT. This chain connects TRBV21-1 to TRBJ1-4; TRBD1 was called by the table and not checked on the DNA. TRBV21-1 is a pseudogene segment. The CDR3 covers 20 residues.

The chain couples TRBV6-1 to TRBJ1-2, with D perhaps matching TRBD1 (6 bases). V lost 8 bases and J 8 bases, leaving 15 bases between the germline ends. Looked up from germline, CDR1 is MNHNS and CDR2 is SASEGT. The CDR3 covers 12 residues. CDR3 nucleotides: TGTGCCAGCGTCGAACAGGGTAGGGGCTACACCTTC. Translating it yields CASVEQGRGYTF.

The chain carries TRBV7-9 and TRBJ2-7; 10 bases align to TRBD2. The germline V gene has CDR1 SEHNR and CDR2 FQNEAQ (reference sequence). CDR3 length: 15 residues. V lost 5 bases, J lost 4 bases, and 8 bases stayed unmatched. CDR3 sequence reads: CASSGGLAEIYEQYF. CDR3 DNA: TGTGCCAGCAGCGGTGGACTAGCGGAAATTTACGAGCAGTACTTC.

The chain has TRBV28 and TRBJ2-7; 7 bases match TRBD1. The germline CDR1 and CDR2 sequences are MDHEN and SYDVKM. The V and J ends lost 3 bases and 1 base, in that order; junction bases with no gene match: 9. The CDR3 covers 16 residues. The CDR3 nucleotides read TGTGCCAGCAGTTTCATCCGACAGGGACGTTCCTACGAGCAGTACTTC. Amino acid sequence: CASSFIRQGRSYEQYF.

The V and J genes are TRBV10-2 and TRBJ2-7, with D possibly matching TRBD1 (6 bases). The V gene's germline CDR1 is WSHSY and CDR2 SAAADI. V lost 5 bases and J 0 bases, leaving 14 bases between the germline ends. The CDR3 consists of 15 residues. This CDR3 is CASSSPGVSSYEQYF. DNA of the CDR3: TGCGCCAGCAGTTCCCCAGGGGTTAGCTCCTACGAGCAGTACTTC.

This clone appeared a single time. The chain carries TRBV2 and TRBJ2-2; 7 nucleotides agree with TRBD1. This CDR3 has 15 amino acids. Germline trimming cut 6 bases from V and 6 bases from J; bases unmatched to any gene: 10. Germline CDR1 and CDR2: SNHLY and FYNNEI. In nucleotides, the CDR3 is TGTGCCAGCAGACAAGACAGGGTGGTGGCCGGGGAGCTGTTTTTT. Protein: CASRQDRVVAGELFF.

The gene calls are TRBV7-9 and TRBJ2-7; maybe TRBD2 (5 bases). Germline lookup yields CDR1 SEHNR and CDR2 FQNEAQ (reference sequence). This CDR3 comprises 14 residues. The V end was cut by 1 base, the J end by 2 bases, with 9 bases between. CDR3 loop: CASSLGGPPYEQYF. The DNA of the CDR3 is TGTGCCAGCAGCTTAGGCGGGCCCCCCTACGAGCAGTACTTC.